This TCR beta chain derives from a study of blood T cell repertoires in COVID-19. Study-wide context: T cells, B-cell-depleted T cells, or PBMCs supplied cDNA or gDNA.

There are 15 residues in the CDR3. The J segment lost 2 bases and the V segment lost 4 bases, leaving 6 bases of the junction unmatched. CDR1 is LGHDT and CDR2 is YNNKEL in the germline V gene (reference sequence). In the study's own analysis: Reference gene primer amplification gave nucleated cell count estimates. Using immunoSEQ multiplex PCR, the repertoire was profiled, and TCRdb retains in-frame clones only, with some absent. The V and J calls and clone size were taken over from that table, and D and trimming were inferred from the DNA. The sample includes roughly 100,000 clones, about four fifths of them seen just once. This clone appeared many times.

The sequence came from a woman of 80 years or more with acute or convalescent COVID-19. J is TRBJ2-7 and V is TRBV3-1 (or the pseudogene TRBV3-2); 9 nucleotides align to TRBD1. Material: peripheral blood. Written as DNA, the CDR3 is TGTGCCAGCAGCCTGACAGGGGGACCTACCTACGAGCAGTACTTC. The encoded protein is CASSLTGGPTYEQYF.